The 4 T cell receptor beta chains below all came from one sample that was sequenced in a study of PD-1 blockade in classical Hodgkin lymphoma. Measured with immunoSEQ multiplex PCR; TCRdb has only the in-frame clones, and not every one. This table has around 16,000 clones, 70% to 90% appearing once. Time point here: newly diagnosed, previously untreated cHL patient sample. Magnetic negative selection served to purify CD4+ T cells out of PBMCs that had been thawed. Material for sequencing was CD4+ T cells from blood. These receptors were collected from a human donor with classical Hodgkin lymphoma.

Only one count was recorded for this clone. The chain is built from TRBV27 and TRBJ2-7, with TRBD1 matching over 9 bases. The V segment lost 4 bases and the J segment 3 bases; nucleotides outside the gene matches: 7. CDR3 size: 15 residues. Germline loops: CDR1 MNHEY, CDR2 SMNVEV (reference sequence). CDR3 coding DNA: TGTGCCAGCAGTTCCCCGGGACAGGGCATCTACGAGCAGTACTTC. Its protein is CASSSPGQGIYEQYF.

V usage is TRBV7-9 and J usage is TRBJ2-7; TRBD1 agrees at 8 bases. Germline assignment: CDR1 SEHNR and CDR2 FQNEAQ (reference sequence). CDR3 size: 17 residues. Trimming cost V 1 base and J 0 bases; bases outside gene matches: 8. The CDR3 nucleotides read TGTGCCAGCAGCTTAGACACCCACAGGGGGAGCTCCTACGAGCAGTACTTC. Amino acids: CASSLDTHRGSSYEQYF.

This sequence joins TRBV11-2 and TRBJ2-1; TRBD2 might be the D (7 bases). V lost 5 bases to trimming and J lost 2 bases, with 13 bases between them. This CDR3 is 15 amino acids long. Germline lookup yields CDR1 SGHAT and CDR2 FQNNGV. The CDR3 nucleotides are TGTGCCAGCAGCCAAGGGGGGGAACCCTACAATGAGCAGTTCTTC. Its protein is CASSQGGEPYNEQFF.

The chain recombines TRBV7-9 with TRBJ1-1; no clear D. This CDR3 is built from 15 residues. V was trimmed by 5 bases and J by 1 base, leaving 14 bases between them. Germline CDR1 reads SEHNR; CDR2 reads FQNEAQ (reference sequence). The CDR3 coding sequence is TGTGCCAGCAGCCTAGGTACCGCGAGGAACACTGAAGCTTTCTTT. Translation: CASSLGTARNTEAFF.